Following are 28 T cell receptor beta chains from one sample sequenced in a study of OX40 agonist ivuxolimab in advanced cancers. Assay: immunoSEQ multiplex PCR; the TCRdb copy retains only in-frame clones and omits some. The sample lists approximately 22,000 clones, approximately 84% seen once, with roughly 34% in the top ten. This sample comprised CD4+ or CD8+ T cells sorted from blood, obtained in a trial of the OX40 agonist ivuxolimab. The receptor source for this set is an adult with an advanced solid tumor such as melanoma, head and neck, liver or kidney cancer.

The rearrangement joins TRBV6-4 to TRBJ2-7; possibly TRBD2 for D (5 bases). The germline gives CDR1 MRHNA, CDR2 SNTAGT. The length of the CDR3 is 14 residues. V lost 6 bases and J lost 6, with 18 bases in between. CDR3 in amino acids: CASSKRLDSGEQYF. CDR3 coding DNA: TGTGCCAGCAGCAAACGACTGGACTCGGGCGAGCAGTACTTC.

The genes are TRBV11-2 and TRBJ1-5, with D unclear. V was clipped by 1 base and J by 6 bases, with 7 bases between them. The CDR3 has 13 amino acids. Germline CDR1 is SGHAT and CDR2 is FQNNGV. The DNA for the CDR3 is TGTGCCAGCAGCTTAGGTACGGGTCAGCCCCAGCATTTT. Translated: CASSLGTGQPQHF.

The V gene is TRBV9, the J gene TRBJ2-5, with 8 bases identical to TRBD2. The CDR3 is made up of 19 amino acids. Trimming removed 4 bases from V and 1 base from J; junction bases left unmatched: 18. The germline gives CDR1 SGDLS, CDR2 YYNGEE. The CDR3 is CASSSISGTRLYTQETQYF. In DNA form, the CDR3 reads TGTGCCAGCAGCTCAATTTCCGGGACTAGGCTCTACACCCAAGAGACCCAGTACTTC.

A few counts support this clone. The chain uses TRBV6-4 and TRBJ2-3; the match to TRBD1 covers 12 bases. V was pared by 2 bases and J by 5 bases, with 11 bases of the junction left unmatched. There are 18 residues in the CDR3. Germline V gene lookup returns CDR1 MRHNA and CDR2 SNTAGT. CDR3 bases: TGTGCCAGCAGTGACCGGCCTCCCGGGACAGGGGGCATAGATACGCAGTATTTT. Its protein is CASSDRPPGTGGIDTQYF.

The chain links TRBV19 to TRBJ2-7; possibly TRBD1 for D (5 bases). The CDR3 is 15 residues long. Trimming removed 3 bases at V and 3 bases at J, with 15 bases between. From germline, CDR1 is LNHDA and CDR2 SQIVND (reference sequence). CDR3 sequence: CASSIGGRVFYEQYF. The DNA for the CDR3 is TGTGCCAGTAGTATCGGCGGCAGGGTTTTCTACGAGCAGTACTTC.

The chain is built from TRBV7-2 and TRBJ2-1, with 10 positions matching TRBD2. CDR3 length equals 17 residues. The V and J ends lost 0 bases and 2 bases, in that order; junction bases with no gene match: 4. Germline-derived CDR1 and CDR2 are SGHTA and FQGNSA. CDR3 region: CASSLAASGSPYNEQFF. In DNA, the CDR3 is TGTGCCAGCAGCTTAGCGGCTAGCGGGAGTCCCTACAATGAGCAGTTCTTC. Combining the CDR3 with reference TRBV7-2 and TRBJ2-1 gives the whole variable domain GAGVSQSPSNKVTEKGKDVELRCDPISGHTALYWYRQSLGQGLEFLIYFQGNSAPDKSGLPSDRFSAERTGGSVSTLTIQRTQQEDSAVYLCASSLAASGSPYNEQFFGPGTRLTVL.

The chain is built from TRBV9 and TRBJ2-1; tentative D call: TRBD1 (6 bases). V gave up 0 bases and J gave up 5 bases, with 9 bases separating them. The CDR3 totals 14 residues. Germline CDR1 reads SGDLS; CDR2 reads YYNGEE. This CDR3 is CASSVDRVHNEQFF. In nucleotides, the CDR3 is TGTGCCAGCAGCGTAGACAGGGTACACAATGAGCAGTTCTTC.

This clone was seen a few times. The chain is built from TRBV5-1 and TRBJ2-2, with D hard to call. The V gene's germline CDR1 is SGHRS and CDR2 YFSETQ. The CDR3 is made up of 15 amino acids. The V gene lost 0 bases and the J gene lost 2 bases, with 8 bases spanning the gap. CDR3 coding DNA: TGCGCCAGCAGCTTGGATGGGTTTAACACCGGGGAGCTGTTTTTT. The encoded protein is CASSLDGFNTGELFF.

This chain connects TRBV7-9 to TRBJ2-5, with D perhaps being TRBD1 or TRBD2 (5 bases each). The assigned J gene may be wrong: the sequence end matches TRBJ2-7 better. The V gene's germline CDR1 is SEHNR and CDR2 FQNEAQ (reference sequence). This CDR3 has 14 amino acids. CDR3 sequence: CASSSGTRPNEQYF. Written as DNA, the CDR3 is TGTGCCAGCAGCTCCGGGACCCGCCCAAACGAGCAGTACTTC.

CDR3 sequence reads: CASSPLGSPQHF. The CDR3 bases are TGTGCCAGCAGCCCCCTTGGATCGCCCCAGCATTTT. V gene TRBV7-6 combines with J gene TRBJ1-5; D remains unclear. From germline, CDR1 is SGHVS and CDR2 FNYEAQ. Trimming took off 5 bases at V and 9 bases at J, with 11 bases between the two ends. This CDR3 is built from 12 residues.

The rearrangement joins TRBV5-1 to TRBJ2-5, with D possibly matching TRBD2 (6 bases). The J call may be wrong; the DNA end is better matched by TRBJ2-7. The CDR3 spans 15 residues. From germline, CDR1 is SGHRS and CDR2 YFSETQ. The CDR3 bases are TGCGCCAGCAGCTTGGCAGTAGCGGCAACCTACGAGCAGTACTTC. Protein: CASSLAVAATYEQYF.

In DNA, the CDR3 is TGCGCCAGCAGGCCCTGGACAGGGAACTCCTACGAGCAGTACTTC. This translates into CASRPWTGNSYEQYF. V and J are TRBV5-1 and TRBJ2-7, with 8 bases identical to TRBD1. Unmatched junction bases numbered 7, after V lost 5 bases and J lost 0 bases. This CDR3 is 15 amino acids long. Germline V gives CDR1 SGHRS, CDR2 YFSETQ. Full variable domain (remainder filled in from reference TRBV5-1 and TRBJ2-7): KAGVTQTPRYLIKTRGQQVTLSCSPISGHRSVSWYQQTPGQGLQFLFEYFSETQRNKGNFPGRFSGRQFSNSRSEMNVSTLELGDSALYLCASRPWTGNSYEQYFGPGTRLTVT.

Written as DNA, the CDR3 is TGTGCCAGCAGCGTAGTACCCGGGTCGGGCTACGAGCAGTACTTC. It yields the protein CASSVVPGSGYEQYF. This chain connects TRBV9 to TRBJ2-7; D gene uncertain. V was trimmed by 0 bases and J by 3 bases, leaving 13 bases between them. The CDR3 totals 15 residues. Germline lookup yields CDR1 SGDLS and CDR2 YYNGEE.

Comments on this clone: This sample includes further DNA sequences coding for the same CDR3. The chain has TRBV27 and TRBJ2-7, with 8 bases fitting TRBD2. Trimming took 1 base from V and 5 from J; bases not matched to a gene: 7. The CDR3 length is 15 residues. Germline CDR1 is MNHEY and CDR2 is SMNVEV (reference sequence). The CDR3 sequence is CASSLLGGRSHEQYF. The CDR3 DNA reads as TGTGCCAGCAGTTTATTGGGCGGGAGGTCCCACGAGCAGTACTTC.

The V and J genes are TRBV5-1 and TRBJ1-1; TRBD1 agrees at 9 bases. CDR1 and CDR2 from the germline V gene are SGHRS and YFSETQ. With 2 bases clipped from V and 4 bases from J, the junction kept 6 bases outside the gene matches. The CDR3 contains 15 residues. The CDR3 coding sequence is TGCGCCAGCAGCTTTACCGGGACAGGGTTCACTGAAGCTTTCTTT. Its protein is CASSFTGTGFTEAFF.

Only one count was recorded for this clone. The rearrangement joins TRBV20-1 to TRBJ2-1; 8 bases agree with TRBD1. Germline loops: CDR1 DFQATT, CDR2 SNEGSKA (reference sequence). The CDR3 has 11 residues. The V and J ends lost 1 base and 12 bases, in that order; junction bases with no gene match: 2. The CDR3 here is CSARVGTGQFF. The CDR3, as DNA: TGCAGTGCTAGAGTAGGGACAGGGCAGTTCTTC.

This clone was seen more than once but under ten times. The chain couples TRBV5-4 to TRBJ2-7; D call uncertain. V was clipped by 4 bases and J by 0 bases, with 8 bases between them. Germline V CDR1 and CDR2: SGHNT, YYREEE (reference sequence). This CDR3 has 13 amino acids. CDR3 bases: TGTGCCAGCAGCCCCCCGAGCTCCTACGAGCAGTACTTC. This translates into CASSPPSSYEQYF.

V is TRBV5-6 and J is TRBJ2-7; the D call may be TRBD1 or TRBD2 (6 bases each). CDR3 size: 13 residues. Trimming took off 5 bases at V and 7 bases at J, with 16 bases between the two ends. CDR1 is SGHDT, CDR2 YYEEEE, per germline. The CDR3 is CASRFWGAGEQYF. CDR3 bases: TGTGCCAGCAGGTTCTGGGGGGCCGGGGAGCAGTACTTC.

The chain employs TRBV6-1 and TRBJ2-7; 7 bases agree with TRBD1. V lost 7 bases and J lost 3; bases outside the gene matches: 6. This CDR3 region has 13 residues. CDR1 is MNHNS, CDR2 SASEGT, per germline. In DNA, the CDR3 is TGTGCCAGCACTGGGACAGTCTACTACGAGCAGTACTTC. Translated: CASTGTVYYEQYF.

This chain connects TRBV9 to TRBJ2-7, with TRBD2 identical over 8 bases. The length of the CDR3 is 14 residues. V dropped 0 bases and J dropped 5; count of bases not matched to a gene: 4. Germline CDR1 is SGDLS and CDR2 is YYNGEE. The CDR3 DNA reads as TGTGCCAGCAGCGTAGAGGGACTAGGCGACGAGCAGTACTTC. Residues: CASSVEGLGDEQYF.

This clone has only a few counts. The CDR3 loop reads CASSVGGDTNTEAFF. CDR3 nucleotide sequence: TGTGCCAGCAGCGTAGGCGGAGATACGAACACTGAAGCTTTCTTT. The chain carries TRBV9 and TRBJ1-1; no definite D call. The V and J ends lost 0 bases and 1 base respectively, with 10 bases between them. Germline CDR1 reads SGDLS; CDR2 reads YYNGEE. The CDR3 spans 15 residues.

This clone appeared a single time. The chain links TRBV28 to TRBJ1-2; 7 bases are shared with TRBD1. The V segment lost 7 bases and the J segment 6 bases; nucleotides outside the gene matches: 5. The CDR3 loop spans 12 amino acids. Looked up from germline, CDR1 is MDHEN and CDR2 is SYDVKM. The CDR3 DNA is TGTGCCAGCACCCGGGACAGAAATGGCTACACCTTC. Encoded protein: CASTRDRNGYTF.

V and J are TRBV27 and TRBJ1-5; D is unresolved. Germline V gene sequence: CDR1 MNHEY, CDR2 SMNVEV (reference sequence). There are 12 residues in the CDR3. With 5 bases removed from V and 6 bases from J, the gap between germline ends came to 8 bases. The CDR3 sequence: CASSPRGQPQHF. The CDR3 DNA reads as TGTGCCAGCAGTCCCCGTGGTCAGCCCCAGCATTTT.

The rearrangement uses TRBV6-4 and TRBJ1-5, with a tentative D call TRBD1 (5 bases). Deletions cut 5 bases from V and 1 base from J, with 21 bases between. The CDR3 covers 18 residues. Germline-derived CDR1 and CDR2 are MRHNA and SNTAGT. The CDR3 DNA sequence: TGTGCCAGCAGTTTCTCACAAAGTTTAGGGGCGAGCAATCAGCCCCAGCATTTT. Translating it yields CASSFSQSLGASNQPQHF.

The gene calls are TRBV5-1 and TRBJ1-3; D perhaps matches TRBD1 (6 bases). CDR1 is SGHRS, CDR2 YFSETQ, per germline. V lost 0 bases and J 3 bases, leaving 10 bases between the germline ends. The CDR3 spans 15 residues. In DNA, the CDR3 is TGCGCCAGCAGCTTGGGACAGGACTTTGGAAACACCATATATTTT. Encoded protein: CASSLGQDFGNTIYF.

This chain uses TRBV6-1 with TRBJ2-7; tentative D call: TRBD1 (5 bases). The CDR3 has 11 amino acids. Germline CDR1 is MNHNS and CDR2 is SASEGT. The ends were cut back, 9 bases at V and 3 bases at J, with 9 bases in the middle. The DNA for the CDR3 is TGTGCCAGTCCTAGGGGCTACGAGCAGTACTTC. It yields the protein CASPRGYEQYF.

This clone was counted a few times. The chain links TRBV28 to TRBJ2-3; D unresolved. Trimming removed 5 bases at V and 5 bases at J, with 8 bases between. The CDR3 is made up of 12 amino acids. The V gene's germline CDR1 is MDHEN and CDR2 SYDVKM. CDR3 nucleotide sequence: TGTGCCAGCAGTGAACTGGGAGATACGCAGTATTTT. Translating gives CASSELGDTQYF.

V is TRBV7-9 and J is TRBJ2-6; maybe TRBD1 (5 bases). The CDR3 is 15 residues long. CDR1 SEHNR and CDR2 FQNEAQ come from the germline V gene (reference sequence). V lost 4 bases and J lost 1, with 8 bases in between. The CDR3 protein is CASSSSGSGANVLTF. CDR3 DNA: TGTGCCAGCAGCTCCTCAGGGTCTGGGGCCAACGTCCTGACTTTC.